These 11 T cell receptor beta chains came from one sample sequenced in a study of cytomegalovirus exposure and HLA in healthy donors. The PCR was carried out with 60 Vbeta primers and 13 Jbeta primers. Assay: immunoSEQ multiplex PCR; the TCRdb copy retains only in-frame clones and omits some. Here the sample spans about 130,000 clones, around 63% being singletons. Input material: PBMCs. These receptor sequences come from a human donor in good health.

The gene calls are TRBV29-1 and TRBJ2-3, with 8 bases fitting TRBD2. The CDR3 is made up of 14 amino acids. Germline V lookup: CDR1 SQVTM, CDR2 ANQGSEA. V was clipped by 6 bases and J by 0 bases; unmatched bases: 5. CDR3 amino acids: CSVASGSSTDTQYF. The CDR3 DNA follows: TGCAGCGTGGCTAGCGGGTCTAGCACAGATACGCAGTATTTT.

The chain is built from TRBV12-2 and TRBJ2-3; the table names TRBD2, a call not compared with the DNA. TRBV12-2 is an annotated pseudogene. The CDR3 is 15 amino acids. DNA of the CDR3: TGTGCAAGTCGCTTTCGGACTAGCGGGAGAGATACGCAGTATTTT. This gives the protein CASRFRTSGRDTQYF.

This chain links TRBV29-1 with TRBJ2-5; D may be TRBD1 (6 bases). Germline V lookup: CDR1 SQVTM, CDR2 ANQGSEA. V lost 6 bases and J 4 bases, leaving 18 bases between the germline ends. The CDR3 length is 14 residues. CDR3 residues: CSVALKFRGETQYF. DNA for the CDR3: TGCAGCGTCGCCCTCAAATTCAGGGGAGAGACCCAGTACTTC.

This rearrangement joins TRBV5-6 to TRBJ2-7, with TRBD1 matching over 8 bases. The V gene's germline CDR1 is SGHDT and CDR2 YYEEEE. The junction had 7 bases not matched to a gene; V was cut back by 1 base and J by 7 bases. The CDR3 contains 14 residues. The CDR3 DNA reads as TGTGCCAGCAGCTTGATGGCGGGACAGGATGAGCAGTACTTC. Protein: CASSLMAGQDEQYF.

J is TRBJ2-2 and V is TRBV28; 10 bases are a match to TRBD2. Germline CDR1 MDHEN, CDR2 SYDVKM. Unmatched junction bases numbered 4, after V lost 1 base and J lost 2 bases. The CDR3 length is 17 residues. The CDR3 DNA is TGTGCCAGCAGTTTATTTAGGACTAGCGGAAACACCGGGGAGCTGTTTTTT. Translation gives CASSLFRTSGNTGELFF.

The rearrangement joins TRBV4-3 to TRBJ1-1; D unclear. The germline CDR1 and CDR2 sequences are LGHNA and YSLEER. Trimming cost V 4 bases and J 4 bases, with 16 bases left between them. The CDR3 sequence is 15 residues long. The CDR3 protein is CASSPERALSTEAFF. As DNA, the CDR3 is TGCGCCAGCAGCCCCGAGCGAGCGTTGAGCACTGAAGCTTTCTTT.

The DNA of the CDR3 is TGCAGCGACCAAAGACAGGGGTTTACAGATACGCAGTATTTT. This translates into CSDQRQGFTDTQYF. The chain joins TRBV29-1 to TRBJ2-3, with 8 bases identical to TRBD1. The germline gives CDR1 SQVTM, CDR2 ANQGSEA. The V and J ends lost 7 bases and 3 bases, in that order; junction bases with no gene match: 9. CDR3 length: 14 residues.

CDR3 sequence: CAGQENTEAFF. The CDR3 DNA sequence: TGTGCCGGACAGGAGAACACTGAAGCTTTCTTT. The rearrangement uses TRBV6-5 and TRBJ1-1; the match to TRBD1 covers 7 bases. The germline V gene encodes CDR1 MNHEY and CDR2 SVGAGI. The CDR3 has 11 amino acids. With V trimmed by 11 bases and J by 1 base, 1 base remained unmatched.

This clone appeared once. The rearrangement joins TRBV7-9 to TRBJ2-1, with 8 positions matching TRBD2. Germline V gene sequence: CDR1 SEHNR, CDR2 FQNEAQ (reference sequence). This CDR3 region has 15 residues. V was pared by 5 bases and J by 2 bases, with 5 bases of the junction left unmatched. In DNA form, the CDR3 reads TGTGCCAGCAGCCCCGGGGGGGCAGCCTACAATGAGCAGTTCTTC. It translates to CASSPGGAAYNEQFF.

The rearrangement joins TRBV7-9 to TRBJ2-7, with 10 bases aligning to TRBD2. The V gene end was trimmed by 4 bases and the J gene end by 7 bases; junction bases not matched to a gene: 7. Germline V CDR1 and CDR2: SEHNR, FQNEAQ (reference sequence). The CDR3 loop spans 14 amino acids. In nucleotides, the CDR3 is TGTGCCAGCAGCTCGGGACTAGCGACGTGGGAGCAGTACTTC. Its protein is CASSSGLATWEQYF.

J is TRBJ2-5 and V is TRBV21-1; the table assigns TRBD2, which was not confirmed against the DNA. TRBV21-1 has pseudogene status. The CDR3 consists of 17 residues. CDR3 protein: CASSKAFPWRGQETQYF. DNA for the CDR3: TGTGCCAGCAGCAAAGCATTTCCGTGGCGGGGCCAAGAGACCCAGTACTTC.